A selection of T cell receptor beta chains follows, all from one sample in a study of shared clonotypes between healthy human individuals. TCRdb keeps only in-frame clones here, not all; method: immunoSEQ multiplex PCR. This table has 2 million to 2.5 million clones, more than 90% appearing once. Sample: naive CD4+ T cells sorted from blood. These TCRs come from a man between 18 and 29 years old in good health. The CDR3 runs from the conserved cysteine through the conserved F or W. D genes are given only for firm matches. Where a row states a size, it is once, few, many or the class of an expanded clone; other rows omit it.

d_gene: TRBD1
v_gene: TRBV4-1
abundance: once
len: 16
j_gene: TRBJ1-6
CDR3nt: TGCGCCAGCAGCCAACCGCGGGACAGGGGAAATTCACCCCTCCACTTT
CDR3aa: CASSQPRDRGNSPLHF

d_gene: TRBD1
v_gene: TRBV2
abundance: NA
len: 13
j_gene: TRBJ1-1
CDR3nt: TGTGCCAGCATCGGACAGGGGGAGAGTGAAGCTTTCTTT
CDR3aa: CASIGQGESEAFF

d_gene: NA
v_gene: TRBV12-2
abundance: NA
len: 16
j_gene: TRBJ2-4
CDR3nt: TGTGCAAGTCGCTTAATACGGCGAGTAGCCAAAAACATTCAGTACTTC
CDR3aa: CASRLIRRVAKNIQYF

d_gene: NA
v_gene: TRBV5-1
abundance: NA
len: 13
j_gene: TRBJ2-5
CDR3nt: TGCGCCAGCAGCTCCCGGACCGGAGAGACCCAGTACTTC
CDR3aa: CASSSRTGETQYF

d_gene: TRBD1
v_gene: TRBV9
abundance: NA
len: 15
j_gene: TRBJ2-7
CDR3nt: TGTGCCAGCAGCGCCCTGGACAGGGCAGACGGGGAGCAGTACTTC
CDR3aa: CASSALDRADGEQYF

d_gene: TRBD1
v_gene: TRBV5-1
abundance: NA
len: 14
j_gene: TRBJ1-6
CDR3nt: TGCGCCAGCAGCCAGGGGGAAGCTAATTCACCCCTCCACTTT
CDR3aa: CASSQGEANSPLHF

d_gene: NA
v_gene: TRBV20-1
abundance: NA
len: 11
j_gene: TRBJ1-5
CDR3nt: TGCAGTGCTGGGTCAGATCAGCCCCAGCATTTT
CDR3aa: CSAGSDQPQHF

d_gene: NA
v_gene: TRBV5-1
abundance: once
len: 16
j_gene: TRBJ1-1
CDR3nt: TGCGCCAGCAGCCGGACACCAGGGACCCTGGGCACTGAAGCTTTCTTT
CDR3aa: CASSRTPGTLGTEAFF

d_gene: NA
v_gene: TRBV18
abundance: NA
len: 12
j_gene: TRBJ2-2
CDR3nt: TGTGCCAGCTCACCCGGTACTGGGGAGCTGTTTTTT
CDR3aa: CASSPGTGELFF

d_gene: NA
v_gene: TRBV9
abundance: NA
len: 17
j_gene: TRBJ1-1
CDR3nt: TGTGCCAGCAGCGCCCCACTGGACGGACCACTAAACACTGAAGCTTTCTTT
CDR3aa: CASSAPLDGPLNTEAFF

d_gene: NA
v_gene: TRBV30
abundance: once
len: 14
j_gene: TRBJ2-1
CDR3nt: TGTGCCTGGAGTGAGGGACTCAACAACAATGAGCAGTTCTTC
CDR3aa: CAWSEGLNNNEQFF

d_gene: NA
v_gene: TRBV10-3
abundance: NA
len: 13
j_gene: TRBJ2-2
CDR3nt: TGTGCCATCAGTGAGTCAGGGGGCGGGGAGCTGTTTTTT
CDR3aa: CAISESGGGELFF

d_gene: NA
v_gene: TRBV28
abundance: NA
len: 15
j_gene: TRBJ2-2
CDR3nt: TGTGCCAGCAGTTTAGATACGATAAACACCGGGGAGCTGTTTTTT
CDR3aa: CASSLDTINTGELFF

d_gene: NA
v_gene: TRBV4-2
abundance: NA
len: 16
j_gene: TRBJ1-5
CDR3nt: TGTGCCAGCAGCTTCGAACAGGGACATAGCAATCAGCCCCAGCATTTT
CDR3aa: CASSFEQGHSNQPQHF

d_gene: TRBD1
v_gene: TRBV5-1
abundance: NA
len: 16
j_gene: TRBJ1-2
CDR3nt: TGCGCCAGCAGCCCGTCCGGGACAGGGGCGCTCTATGGCTACACCTTC
CDR3aa: CASSPSGTGALYGYTF

d_gene: NA
v_gene: TRBV7-2
abundance: NA
len: 16
j_gene: TRBJ2-7
CDR3nt: TGTGCCAGCAGCTTCGACGGAGCGGAAAGACTCTACGAGCAGTACTTC
CDR3aa: CASSFDGAERLYEQYF

d_gene: NA
v_gene: TRBV2
abundance: few
len: 13
j_gene: TRBJ1-6
CDR3nt: TGTGCCAGCAGTGGGACAGTTAATTCACCCCTCCACTTT
CDR3aa: CASSGTVNSPLHF

d_gene: TRBD1
v_gene: TRBV14
abundance: NA
len: 15
j_gene: TRBJ2-7
CDR3nt: TGTGCCAGCAGCTTTCGGACAGGGAAGTCCTACGAGCAGTACTTC
CDR3aa: CASSFRTGKSYEQYF

d_gene: TRBD2
v_gene: TRBV5-1
abundance: NA
len: 16
j_gene: TRBJ2-2
CDR3nt: TGCGCCAGCAGCTTAAGGCCGGGGGGAAACACCGGGGAGCTGTTTTTT
CDR3aa: CASSLRPGGNTGELFF

d_gene: NA
v_gene: TRBV2
abundance: NA
len: 13
j_gene: TRBJ2-3
CDR3nt: TGTGCCAGCAGTGTGACCTACACAGATACGCAGTATTTT
CDR3aa: CASSVTYTDTQYF

d_gene: NA
v_gene: TRBV7-2
abundance: NA
len: 17
j_gene: TRBJ1-3
CDR3nt: TGTGCCAGCAGTCTCCGATCGGGGGGATCATCTGGAAACACCATATATTTT
CDR3aa: CASSLRSGGSSGNTIYF

d_gene: NA
v_gene: TRBV30
abundance: NA
len: 15
j_gene: TRBJ2-2
CDR3nt: TGTGCCTGGAGTGTAGGGGTAGCGGTCACCGGGGAGCTGTTTTTT
CDR3aa: CAWSVGVAVTGELFF

d_gene: TRBD1
v_gene: TRBV2
abundance: NA
len: 16
j_gene: TRBJ1-3
CDR3nt: TGTGCCAGCAGGACTGGACAGGGAAGCTCTGGAAACACCATATATTTT
CDR3aa: CASRTGQGSSGNTIYF

d_gene: NA
v_gene: TRBV30
abundance: few
len: 13
j_gene: TRBJ1-1
CDR3nt: TGTGCCTGGAGTGTACTAAGGACAACAGGAGCTTTCTTT
CDR3aa: CAWSVLRTTGAFF

d_gene: NA
v_gene: TRBV13
abundance: NA
len: 13
j_gene: TRBJ2-3
CDR3nt: TGTGCCAGCAGCCCTTTACTCACAGATACGCAGTATTTT
CDR3aa: CASSPLLTDTQYF

d_gene: NA
v_gene: TRBV5-1
abundance: NA
len: 15
j_gene: TRBJ2-7
CDR3nt: TGCGCCAGCAGCTTGCCAGGGTTAGGCACCTACGAGCAGTACTTC
CDR3aa: CASSLPGLGTYEQYF

d_gene: NA
v_gene: TRBV5-6
abundance: NA
len: 13
j_gene: TRBJ2-5
CDR3nt: TGTGCCAGCAGCTCCGGGGGATTAGAGACCCAGTACTTC
CDR3aa: CASSSGGLETQYF

d_gene: NA
v_gene: TRBV29-1
abundance: NA
len: 13
j_gene: TRBJ1-3
CDR3nt: TGCAGGTCCGGAGGGGGGTCTGGAAACACCATATATTTT
CDR3aa: CRSGGGSGNTIYF

d_gene: NA
v_gene: TRBV29-1
abundance: NA
len: 17
j_gene: TRBJ1-2
CDR3nt: TGCAGCGTTGAAGAAGGGCAGGTTTTCTTCGCGGGGTATGGCTACACCTTC
CDR3aa: CSVEEGQVFFAGYGYTF

d_gene: NA
v_gene: TRBV30
abundance: NA
len: 13
j_gene: TRBJ1-6
CDR3nt: TGTGCCTGGAGCCCGGACCCAATGGGCCCCCTCCACTTT
CDR3aa: CAWSPDPMGPLHF

d_gene: TRBD1
v_gene: TRBV5-1
abundance: NA
len: 13
j_gene: TRBJ1-1
CDR3nt: TGCGCCAGCAGCTCAGGGACAGGGCAAGGCGCTTTCTTT
CDR3aa: CASSSGTGQGAFF

d_gene: TRBD1
v_gene: TRBV28
abundance: NA
len: 14
j_gene: TRBJ2-2
CDR3nt: TGTGCCAGCAGAAATATGGGACAGTCCGGGGAGCTGTTTTTT
CDR3aa: CASRNMGQSGELFF

d_gene: TRBD2
v_gene: TRBV4-3
abundance: NA
len: 17
j_gene: TRBJ2-1
CDR3nt: TGCGCCAGCAGCCAAAAGTATAGCGGGGGCTCCTACAATGAGCAGTTCTTC
CDR3aa: CASSQKYSGGSYNEQFF

d_gene: NA
v_gene: TRBV4-3
abundance: NA
len: 15
j_gene: TRBJ1-3
CDR3nt: TGCGCCAGCAGCCAAGAGGCCGGATCTGGAAACACCATATATTTT
CDR3aa: CASSQEAGSGNTIYF

d_gene: NA
v_gene: TRBV11-2
abundance: NA
len: 16
j_gene: TRBJ2-5
CDR3nt: TGTGCCAGCAGCTTAGATAGCGGCTTTACCCAAGAGACCCAGTACTTC
CDR3aa: CASSLDSGFTQETQYF

d_gene: NA
v_gene: TRBV6-5
abundance: NA
len: 15
j_gene: TRBJ2-6
CDR3nt: TGTGCCAGCAGAAAATCAGGGGCTGGGGCCAACGTCCTGACTTTC
CDR3aa: CASRKSGAGANVLTF

d_gene: NA
v_gene: TRBV28
abundance: NA
len: 13
j_gene: TRBJ2-5
CDR3nt: TGTGCCAGCAGCGACGGGGAGCGGGAGACCCAGTACTTC
CDR3aa: CASSDGERETQYF

d_gene: TRBD1
v_gene: TRBV10-3
abundance: NA
len: 14
j_gene: TRBJ1-1
CDR3nt: TGTGCCAGACAGACAGGGGTTGGGGACACTGAAGCTTTCTTT
CDR3aa: CARQTGVGDTEAFF

d_gene: NA
v_gene: TRBV14
abundance: NA
len: 16
j_gene: TRBJ1-3
CDR3nt: TGTGCCAGCAGCCAAGGTTGGGGAAACTCTGGAAACACCATATATTTT
CDR3aa: CASSQGWGNSGNTIYF

d_gene: TRBD2
v_gene: TRBV5-1
abundance: NA
len: 17
j_gene: TRBJ2-5
CDR3nt: TGCGCCAGCAGCCGTAGTTCTAGCGGGGGGGCACAAGAGACCCAGTACTTC
CDR3aa: CASSRSSSGGAQETQYF

d_gene: NA
v_gene: TRBV30
abundance: NA
len: 12
j_gene: TRBJ2-1
CDR3nt: TGTGCCTGGAGTGCCCGGTACGATGAGCAGTTCTTC
CDR3aa: CAWSARYDEQFF

d_gene: NA
v_gene: TRBV7-2
abundance: NA
len: 16
j_gene: TRBJ1-2
CDR3nt: TGTGCCAGCAGCTTAGCCCGCCGGCAGGGAACCTATGGCTACACCTTC
CDR3aa: CASSLARRQGTYGYTF

d_gene: NA
v_gene: TRBV6-5
abundance: NA
len: 14
j_gene: TRBJ1-6
CDR3nt: TGTGCCAGCAGTTACGATAATGTGGGTTCACCCCTCCACTTT
CDR3aa: CASSYDNVGSPLHF

d_gene: TRBD1
v_gene: TRBV5-1
abundance: NA
len: 15
j_gene: TRBJ1-2
CDR3nt: TGCGCCAGCAGCCCGGCCGGGACAGGGTCTCATGGCTACACCTTC
CDR3aa: CASSPAGTGSHGYTF

d_gene: NA
v_gene: TRBV9
abundance: NA
len: 14
j_gene: TRBJ1-4
CDR3nt: TGTGCCAGCAGCGTTAGTGGGGGAAGGGAAAAACTGTTTTTT
CDR3aa: CASSVSGGREKLFF

d_gene: NA
v_gene: TRBV18
abundance: NA
len: 12
j_gene: TRBJ1-5
CDR3nt: TGTGCCAGCTCACCACCTGGTCTGCCCCAGCATTTT
CDR3aa: CASSPPGLPQHF

d_gene: TRBD2
v_gene: TRBV28
abundance: NA
len: 14
j_gene: TRBJ2-7
CDR3nt: TGTGCCAGCAGTACAACTAGCGGAACCTACGAGCAGTACTTC
CDR3aa: CASSTTSGTYEQYF

d_gene: NA
v_gene: TRBV5-4
abundance: NA
len: 11
j_gene: TRBJ2-3
CDR3nt: TGTGCCAGCAGCTTGGGAGGTACGCAGTATTTT
CDR3aa: CASSLGGTQYF

d_gene: NA
v_gene: TRBV6-4
abundance: once
len: 15
j_gene: TRBJ2-3
CDR3nt: TGTGCCAGCAGTGGCCCCAAGCGGGGCACAGATACGCAGTATTTT
CDR3aa: CASSGPKRGTDTQYF

d_gene: NA
v_gene: TRBV19
abundance: NA
len: 13
j_gene: TRBJ1-2
CDR3nt: TGTGCCAGTAGTAAGGGGGGCGCGGATGGCTACACCTTC
CDR3aa: CASSKGGADGYTF

d_gene: TRBD1
v_gene: TRBV4-1
abundance: once
len: 15
j_gene: TRBJ2-7
CDR3nt: TGCGCCAGCAGCCAAGATCAGGGGGCGGGCTACGAGCAGTACTTC
CDR3aa: CASSQDQGAGYEQYF

d_gene: TRBD1
v_gene: TRBV6-1
abundance: NA
len: 14
j_gene: TRBJ2-7
CDR3nt: TGTGCCAGCCGACAGGGTCACATCTCCTACGAGCAGTACTTC
CDR3aa: CASRQGHISYEQYF

d_gene: TRBD1
v_gene: TRBV10-3
abundance: NA
len: 12
j_gene: TRBJ1-2
CDR3nt: TGTGCCACTGGGGGAGGGGGCATAGACTACACCTTC
CDR3aa: CATGGGGIDYTF

d_gene: TRBD2
v_gene: TRBV5-4
abundance: NA
len: 17
j_gene: TRBJ2-5
CDR3nt: TGTGCCAGCAGACAGGGGGGACTAGCGGGTGGACAAGAGACCCAGTACTTC
CDR3aa: CASRQGGLAGGQETQYF